These 6 T cell receptor beta chains were all obtained from the same sample, sequenced in a study of OX40 agonist ivuxolimab in advanced cancers. Sequencing used immunoSEQ multiplex PCR; TCRdb keeps in-frame clones, though not all of them. The data hold some 90,000 clones, with more than 70% observed a single time. Specimen: CD4+ or CD8+ T cells sorted from blood, collected in a trial of the OX40 agonist ivuxolimab. Receptors originate from an adult with an advanced solid tumor such as melanoma, head and neck, liver or kidney cancer.

This clone was detected a few times. The chain uses TRBV27 and TRBJ1-2, with TRBD1 identical over 11 bases. V shed 3 bases, J shed 8 bases, and the junction held 5 bases outside the gene matches. The CDR3 runs to 14 residues. Germline V gives CDR1 MNHEY, CDR2 SMNVEV (reference sequence). The CDR3 bases are TGTGCCAGCAGTTTGGCCGGGACAGGGGGGGGCTACACCTTC. This gives the protein CASSLAGTGGGYTF.

Turning to this clone: This same CDR3 is encoded by further DNA sequences in the sample. The V and J genes are TRBV19 and TRBJ2-1; either TRBD1 or TRBD2 may fit D (5 bases each). This CDR3 contains 13 residues. The ends were cut back, 7 bases at V and 3 bases at J, with 10 bases in the middle. Germline V lookup: CDR1 LNHDA, CDR2 SQIVND (reference sequence). CDR3 residues: CASNPGRYNEQFF. The CDR3 coding sequence is TGTGCCAGTAATCCGGGACGCTACAATGAGCAGTTCTTC.

The CDR3 DNA reads TGTGCCAGCAGCTTGGGGACGGGAACTAATGAAAAACTGTTTTTT. This encodes CASSLGTGTNEKLFF. This sequence joins TRBV5-4 and TRBJ1-4, with unresolved D. Germline V lookup: CDR1 SGHNT, CDR2 YYREEE (reference sequence). The V end lost 0 bases, the J end lost 1 base, and 7 bases lay between the germline ends. The CDR3 is 15 amino acids.

V usage is TRBV5-1 and J usage is TRBJ2-5, with TRBD2 matching 7 bases. The CDR3 length is 14 residues. CDR1 is SGHRS, CDR2 YFSETQ, per germline. V lost 4 bases and J lost 1; bases outside the gene matches: 4. DNA for the CDR3: TGCGCCAGCAGCAAACTAGCGCTCCAAGAGACCCAGTACTTC. Translating it yields CASSKLALQETQYF.

The rearrangement links TRBV10-3 to TRBJ1-4; possible D gene TRBD1, 6 bases. Trimming cost V 4 bases and J 8 bases, with 11 bases left between them. The CDR3 length is 13 residues. The germline CDR1 and CDR2 sequences are ENHRY and SYGVKD. The CDR3 nucleotides read TGTGCCATCAGTGTGGGGGCTCGGGAAAAACTGTTTTTT. Its protein is CAISVGAREKLFF.

The CDR3 loop is CASSRTSGNPYNEQFF. The CDR3 region has the DNA TGTGCCAGCAGCCGGACTAGCGGGAATCCCTACAATGAGCAGTTCTTC. The rearrangement links TRBV7-2 to TRBJ2-1, with 12 bases aligning to TRBD2. V was clipped by 5 bases and J by 2 bases; unmatched bases: 4. The CDR3 has 16 amino acids. Per germline, CDR1 SGHTA and CDR2 FQGNSA.